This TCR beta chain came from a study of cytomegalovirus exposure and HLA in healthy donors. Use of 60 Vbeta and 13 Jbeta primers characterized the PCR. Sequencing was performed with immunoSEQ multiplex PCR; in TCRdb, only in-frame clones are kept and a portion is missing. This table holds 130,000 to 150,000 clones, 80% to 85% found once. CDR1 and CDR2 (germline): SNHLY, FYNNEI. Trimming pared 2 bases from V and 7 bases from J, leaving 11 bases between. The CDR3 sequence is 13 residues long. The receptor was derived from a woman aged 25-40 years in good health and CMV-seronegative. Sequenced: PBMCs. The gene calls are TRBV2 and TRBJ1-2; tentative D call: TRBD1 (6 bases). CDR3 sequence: CASSETGLRGYTF. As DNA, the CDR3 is TGTGCCAGCAGTGAAACAGGGTTACGTGGCTACACCTTC.